This passage covers 29 T cell receptor beta chains from one sample sequenced in a study of blood T cells in healthy people across ages (dated by TCRdb to about 2015). The library was obtained by 5' RACE. Sequencing instrument: Illumina HiSeq 2500. A second roughly 6 to 12 cycle PCR used a sample-barcoded 5' primer and a J-beta primer mix. TCRdb reworked the public reads: Q25 trimming with fastp, MiXCR clone assembly, productive beta chains retained. Rows are combined by CDR3 protein, so each entry shows the most common genes and DNA. This sample lists 1.2 million to 1.5 million distinct CDR3 sequences; approximately 59% were detected once. The ten largest account for over 5% of the sample. The sequenced material came from blood. These receptors came from a young man in good health.

J is TRBJ2-7 and V is TRBV4-1; TRBD2 might be the D (5 bases). The length of the CDR3 is 16 residues. The germline CDR1 and CDR2 sequences are MGHRA and YSYEKL. The V and J ends lost 1 base and 6 bases respectively, with 19 bases between them. CDR3 nucleotides: TGCGCCAGCAGCCAAGGAGGGATAGACTGGGTTGCCGAGCAGTACTTC. Encoded protein: CASSQGGIDWVAEQYF.

V and J are TRBV5-1 and TRBJ2-2; 7 nucleotides match TRBD2. J gave up 0 bases and V 0 bases, and 8 bases lay outside the gene matches. The germline gives CDR1 SGHRS, CDR2 YFSETQ. CDR3 length equals 18 residues. The CDR3 region is CASSLGLANKTNTGELFF. The CDR3 bases are TGCGCCAGCAGCTTGGGACTAGCCAATAAAACGAACACCGGGGAGCTGTTTTTT.

This chain links TRBV12-3 or TRBV12-4 with TRBJ2-1, with D perhaps TRBD1 (6 bases). The CDR3 has 17 amino acids. V was trimmed by 4 bases and J by 7 bases, leaving 23 bases between them. CDR3 DNA sequence: TGTGCCAGCAGTTCGGACAGAAGATCTACTCGCCTTAATGAGCAGTTCTTC. This gives the protein CASSSDRRSTRLNEQFF.

The chain is built from TRBV6-1 and TRBJ2-1; 8 nucleotides align to TRBD2. The CDR3 length is 15 residues. V shed 10 bases and J 1 base; nucleotides not matched to a gene: 9. Germline-derived CDR1 and CDR2 are MNHNS and SASEGT. The CDR3 reads CATLSGTFSYNEQFF. CDR3 bases: TGTGCCACCCTTAGCGGGACTTTTTCCTACAATGAGCAGTTCTTC.

This clonotype was recorded a few times. V usage is TRBV3-1 and J usage is TRBJ2-1; 7 nucleotides line up with TRBD1. The J call could be wrong; TRBJ2-7 is a better fit for the DNA end. CDR1 is LGHDT, CDR2 YNNKEL, per germline (reference sequence). This CDR3 has 14 amino acids. Here the CDR3 DNA reads TGTGCCAGCAGCCCTCGGGACAGTTCCCGCGAGCAGTACTTC. It encodes CASSPRDSSREQYF.

The chain is built from TRBV5-1 and TRBJ2-4; the D gene could be TRBD1 or TRBD2 (6 bases each). The tail of the sequence fits TRBJ2-7 better, so the J call may be wrong. The CDR3 totals 15 residues. CDR1 SGHRS and CDR2 YFSETQ come from the germline V gene. This CDR3 is CASSLGRGGNYEQYF. CDR3 DNA: TGCGCCAGCAGCTTGGGCAGGGGAGGTAACTACGAGCAGTACTTC.

The count of this clonotype is one. V usage is TRBV7-9 and J usage is TRBJ2-7; TRBD1 might be the D (5 bases). Germline assignment: CDR1 SEHNR and CDR2 FQNEAQ (reference sequence). The CDR3 consists of 16 residues. Between the trimmed V and J ends, which lost 1 base and 3 bases, there was a span of 16 bases. CDR3 loop: CASSLVESGQGYEQYF. CDR3 nucleotides: TGTGCCAGCAGCTTAGTAGAATCCGGGCAGGGCTACGAGCAGTACTTC. The whole variable domain, remainder taken from reference TRBV7-9 and TRBJ2-7, is DTGVSQNPRHKITKRGQNVTFRCDPISEHNRLYWYRQTLGQGPEFLTYFQNEAQLEKSRLLSDRFSAERPKGSFSTLEIQRTEQGDSAMYLCASSLVESGQGYEQYFGPGTRLTVT.

The chain has TRBV7-2 and TRBJ2-7; D is possibly TRBD2 (6 bases). The J call may be wrong; the DNA end is better matched by TRBJ2-5. The CDR3 has 14 residues. CDR1 and CDR2 (germline): SGHTA, FQGNSA. The CDR3 nucleotides read TGTGCCAGCAGCCCCCCGGGGGTGAGGGAGACCCAGTACTTC. It yields the protein CASSPPGVRETQYF.

The chain employs TRBV29-1 and TRBJ2-6, with D uncertain. The CDR3 spans 13 residues. V lost 4 bases, J lost 0 bases, and 4 bases lay in between. Germline V gene data show CDR1 as SQVTM and CDR2 as ANQGSEA. The DNA for the CDR3 is TGCAGCGTTGGTTTCTCTGGGGCCAACGTCCTGACTTTC. It codes for CSVGFSGANVLTF.

This chain uses TRBV20-1 with TRBJ2-3; TRBD1 agrees at 7 bases. This CDR3 has 19 residues. Germline assignment: CDR1 DFQATT and CDR2 SNEGSKA (reference sequence). V gave up 1 base and J gave up 2 bases; unmatched junction bases: 18. The CDR3 here is CSARVFNYRGRGYTDTQYF. Here the CDR3 DNA reads TGCAGTGCTAGAGTCTTCAACTACAGGGGAAGGGGGTACACAGATACGCAGTATTTT.

This clonotype was counted a few times. The J gene is TRBJ2-7, the V gene TRBV7-2; 8 nucleotides line up with TRBD1. The CDR3 is made up of 15 amino acids. Germline-derived CDR1 and CDR2 are SGHTA and FQGNSA. The V and J ends lost 5 bases and 3 bases, in that order; junction bases with no gene match: 9. CDR3 bases: TGTGCCAGCAGCGCCCGACAGGGGTCGTACTACGAGCAGTACTTC. This translates into CASSARQGSYYEQYF.

The chain employs TRBV29-1 and TRBJ2-7; tentatively, D is TRBD1 (5 bases). In germline, CDR1 is SQVTM, CDR2 ANQGSEA. The CDR3 is 17 amino acids. Trimming removed 4 bases at V and 7 bases at J, with 29 bases between. In DNA form, the CDR3 reads TGCAGCGTTGGGGGCCGGACCGGTGGACGGACCCTAGGAGAGCAGTACTTC. Translation: CSVGGRTGGRTLGEQYF.

As DNA, the CDR3 is TGTGCCAGCAGCTCGGAGACTAGCGGCACAGATACGCAGTATTTT. It codes for CASSSETSGTDTQYF. V gene TRBV7-9 combines with J gene TRBJ2-3, with TRBD2 identical over 8 bases. V was pared by 4 bases and J by 1 base, with 4 bases of the junction left unmatched. This CDR3 spans 15 amino acids. Per the germline V gene, CDR1 is SEHNR and CDR2 is FQNEAQ (reference sequence).

This clonotype was detected a few times. The V call is TRBV29-1, the J call TRBJ2-7; the match to TRBD2 covers 7 bases. V lost 7 bases to trimming and J lost 5 bases; unmatched junction nucleotides: 8. Per germline, CDR1 SQVTM and CDR2 ANQGSEA. This CDR3 has 12 residues. The CDR3 DNA reads as TGCAGCGCGTTAGCGGGTTTGAACGAGCAGTACTTC. Translation: CSALAGLNEQYF.

This clonotype was observed a single time. This sequence joins TRBV10-3 and TRBJ2-1; perhaps TRBD2 as D (6 bases). This CDR3 has 14 amino acids. Germline CDR1 and CDR2: ENHRY and SYGVKD. V lost 0 bases and J lost 10, with 13 bases in between. CDR3 residues: CAISESSLAEEQFF. The CDR3 DNA sequence: TGTGCCATCAGTGAGTCGTCACTAGCAGAAGAGCAGTTCTTC.

CDR3 in amino acids: CASSLSMGNYEQYF. CDR3 in DNA: TGTGCCAGCAGTTTATCGATGGGCAACTACGAGCAGTACTTC. The gene calls are TRBV27 and TRBJ2-7; D ambiguous. The V and J ends lost 0 bases and 3 bases respectively, with 9 bases between them. The CDR3 loop spans 14 amino acids. CDR1 and CDR2 from the germline V gene are MNHEY and SMNVEV (reference sequence).

V usage is TRBV3-1 and J usage is TRBJ1-2; D call uncertain. This CDR3 is built from 12 residues. The V and J ends lost 1 base and 10 bases respectively, with 10 bases between them. Per the germline V gene, CDR1 is LGHDT and CDR2 is YNNKEL (reference sequence). The CDR3 spells CASSQVGQFYTF. The CDR3 DNA reads as TGTGCCAGCAGCCAAGTTGGTCAATTCTACACCTTC.

This chain joins TRBV29-1 and TRBJ1-2; D not certain. CDR1 is SQVTM and CDR2 is ANQGSEA in the germline V gene. The CDR3 totals 13 residues. V was cut by 4 bases and J by 8 bases, with 17 bases left in between. CDR3 amino acids: CSVARPLSSGYTF. CDR3 bases: TGCAGCGTTGCTAGGCCCCTCTCGTCGGGCTACACCTTC.

V gene TRBV10-3 combines with J gene TRBJ1-5, with 8 nucleotides matching TRBD1. CDR1 ENHRY and CDR2 SYGVKD come from the germline V gene. V lost 3 bases, J lost 5 bases, and 3 bases stayed unmatched. The CDR3 runs to 14 residues. CDR3 residues: CAISDQTGDQPQHF. CDR3 bases: TGTGCCATCAGTGACCAGACAGGGGATCAGCCCCAGCATTTT.

Here the CDR3 DNA reads TGTGCCAGCAGCGTAGCGGACAGCAAAGAGACCCAGTACTTC. Encoded protein: CASSVADSKETQYF. The V and J genes are TRBV9 and TRBJ2-5, with D possibly matching TRBD1 (6 bases). V was clipped by 0 bases and J by 3 bases, with 9 bases between them. The CDR3 consists of 14 residues. Germline loops: CDR1 SGDLS, CDR2 YYNGEE.

This clonotype has more than one count but fewer than ten. This chain joins TRBV3-1 and TRBJ2-1, with 11 nucleotides matching TRBD2. V lost 4 bases and J lost 8; bases outside the gene matches: 4. This CDR3 spans 14 amino acids. Germline assignment: CDR1 LGHDT and CDR2 YNNKEL (reference sequence). The CDR3 sequence is CASSRLAGMYEQFF. CDR3 nucleotide sequence: TGTGCCAGCAGCCGACTAGCGGGAATGTATGAGCAGTTCTTC.

This rearrangement joins TRBV6-5 to TRBJ2-7; no firm D call. Germline V gives CDR1 MNHEY, CDR2 SVGAGI. Trimming stripped 8 bases from V and 5 bases from J, with 10 bases between. This CDR3 comprises 11 residues. This CDR3 reads CASQEFNEQYF. The DNA for the CDR3 is TGTGCCAGCCAGGAGTTCAACGAGCAGTACTTC.

The chain uses TRBV20-1 and TRBJ2-5, with TRBD2 matching over 9 bases. Germline assignment: CDR1 DFQATT and CDR2 SNEGSKA (reference sequence). The CDR3 spans 16 residues. V gave up 4 bases and J gave up 5 bases; unmatched junction bases: 14. CDR3 region: CSAIYLAGIWGETQYF. The CDR3 DNA sequence: TGCAGTGCTATATACCTAGCGGGGATTTGGGGTGAGACCCAGTACTTC.

This clonotype was detected only a few times. This chain uses TRBV11-1 with TRBJ1-6, with D uncertain. The CDR3 loop spans 12 amino acids. V was cut by 4 bases and J by 14 bases, with 12 bases left in between. In germline, CDR1 is SGHAT, CDR2 FQDESV (reference sequence). The CDR3 nucleotides are TGTGCCAGCAGCTCCAGGCCCAGGACCCTCCACTTT. Protein product: CASSSRPRTLHF.

The V gene is TRBV14, the J gene TRBJ2-7; TRBD1 or TRBD2 may be the D gene (5 bases each). Between the trimmed V and J ends, which lost 4 bases and 12 bases, there was a span of 19 bases. The CDR3 consists of 13 residues. Germline CDR1 and CDR2: SGHDN and FVKESK. This CDR3 reads CASSRSGTPRVYF. In DNA form, the CDR3 reads TGTGCCAGCAGCCGCTCCGGGACCCCTCGCGTGTACTTC.

The rearrangement links TRBV28 to TRBJ1-5; D unclear. CDR3 length: 14 amino acids. The germline CDR1 and CDR2 sequences are MDHEN and SYDVKM. V gave up 3 bases and J gave up 0 bases, with 6 bases separating them. CDR3 nucleotide sequence: TGTGCCAGCAGTTTTTACTCTAGCAATCAGCCCCAGCATTTT. Translation gives CASSFYSSNQPQHF.

The table lists this clonotype with a few counts. This chain links TRBV4-1 with TRBJ1-2; D is uncertain. V was shortened by 3 bases and J by 4 bases, with 12 bases between the two germline ends. The CDR3 length is 14 residues. Germline-derived CDR1 and CDR2 are MGHRA and YSYEKL. CDR3 in amino acids: CASSHVGEAYGYTF. CDR3 coding DNA: TGCGCCAGCAGCCACGTGGGCGAGGCCTATGGCTACACCTTC.

The V call is TRBV12-3 or TRBV12-4, the J call TRBJ1-2; D is uncertain. V gave up 5 bases and J gave up 0 bases, with 7 bases separating them. This CDR3 has 13 amino acids. The CDR3 spells CASSQISNYGYTF. CDR3 DNA sequence: TGTGCCAGCAGTCAGATATCTAACTATGGCTACACCTTC.

CDR3 sequence: CASSLFDEPYQETQYF. For the CDR3, the DNA is TGTGCCAGCAGTTTATTCGATGAGCCGTACCAAGAGACCCAGTACTTC. The chain recombines TRBV28 with TRBJ2-5; D remains ambiguous. The V end was cut by 1 base, the J end by 0 bases, with 12 bases between. CDR3 length: 16 residues. Germline V gene lookup returns CDR1 MDHEN and CDR2 SYDVKM.